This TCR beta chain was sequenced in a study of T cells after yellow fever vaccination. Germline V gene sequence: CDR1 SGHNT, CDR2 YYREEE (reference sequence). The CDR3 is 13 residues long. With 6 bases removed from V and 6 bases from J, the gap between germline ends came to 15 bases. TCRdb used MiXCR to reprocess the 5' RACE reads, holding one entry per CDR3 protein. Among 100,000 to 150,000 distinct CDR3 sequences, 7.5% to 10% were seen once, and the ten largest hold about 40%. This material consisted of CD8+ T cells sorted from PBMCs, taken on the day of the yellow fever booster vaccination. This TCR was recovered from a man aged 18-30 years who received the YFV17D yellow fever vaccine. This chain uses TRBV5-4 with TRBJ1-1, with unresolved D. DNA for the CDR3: TGTGCCAGCAAGCCAGGAGCCGCCCCTGAAGCTTTCTTT. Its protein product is CASKPGAAPEAFF. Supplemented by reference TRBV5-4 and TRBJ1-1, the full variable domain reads ETGVTQSPTHLIKTRGQQVTLRCSSQSGHNTVSWYQQALGQGPQFIFQYYREEENGRGNFPPRFSGLQFPNYSSELNVNALELDDSALYLCASKPGAAPEAFFGQGTRLTVV.